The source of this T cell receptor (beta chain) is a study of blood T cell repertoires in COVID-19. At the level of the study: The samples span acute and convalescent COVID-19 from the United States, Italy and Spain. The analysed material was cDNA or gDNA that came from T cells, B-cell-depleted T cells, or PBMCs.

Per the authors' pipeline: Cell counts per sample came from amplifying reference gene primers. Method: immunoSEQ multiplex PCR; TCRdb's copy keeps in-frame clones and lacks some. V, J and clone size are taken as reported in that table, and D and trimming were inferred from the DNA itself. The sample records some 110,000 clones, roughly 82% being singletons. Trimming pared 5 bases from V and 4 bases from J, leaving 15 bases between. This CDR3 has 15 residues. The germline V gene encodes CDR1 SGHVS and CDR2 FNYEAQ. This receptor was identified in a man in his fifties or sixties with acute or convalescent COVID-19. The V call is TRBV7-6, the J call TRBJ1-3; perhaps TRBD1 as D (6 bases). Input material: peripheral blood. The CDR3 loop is CASSPLTGSGNTIYF. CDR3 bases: TGTGCCAGCAGCCCATTGACAGGCTCGGGAAACACCATATATTTT.